The clone carrying this TCR beta chain has only a few counts. Its antigen is as yet unknown. The data stem from a study of tumor-infiltrating lymphocytes in localized non-small cell lung cancer. Study at large: Patients included smokers and never-smokers with various histologies, some sampled after neoadjuvant chemotherapy. Tumor tissue and non-adjacent uninvolved lung came from each patient. Overall study results and limits: No T-cell fraction difference was seen between IM1 and IM2 tumors. TCR sequencing covered a subset of patients with enough tissue.

Sequencing used immunoSEQ multiplex PCR; TCRdb keeps in-frame clones, though not all of them. The repertoire holds roughly 25,000 clones, with less than 70% as singletons. Trimming left V 2 bases short and J 1 base short, with 13 bases between. The CDR3 extends over 16 amino acids. Germline V gene lookup returns CDR1 SNHLY and CDR2 FYNNEI. The clonotype was recovered from a human donor with non-small cell lung cancer. The sequenced sample was lung tumor tissue. The rearrangement uses TRBV2 and TRBJ2-3, with D maybe TRBD1 (7 bases). CDR3 loop: CASSERAGGRTDTQYF. The DNA of the CDR3 is TGTGCCAGCAGTGAAAGGGCAGGGGGGCGCACAGATACGCAGTATTTT. Based on the CDR3 plus reference TRBV2 and TRBJ2-3, the full variable domain is EPEVTQTPSHQVTQMGQEVILRCVPISNHLYFYWYRQILGQKVEFLVSFYNNEISEKSEIFDDQFSVERPDGSNFTLKIRSTKLEDSAMYFCASSERAGGRTDTQYFGPGTRLTVL.